This T cell receptor (beta chain) came from a study of cytomegalovirus exposure and HLA in healthy donors. Study-level points and caveats: In all likelihood, a cluster of highly shared sequence variants was a sequencing artifact. By a later analysis, the bulk of CMV-associated TCR beta chains appeared HLA-restricted.

The CDR3 runs to 14 residues. V was shortened by 2 bases and J by 1 base, with 10 bases between the two germline ends. Looked up from germline, CDR1 is SGHRS and CDR2 is YFSETQ. With respect to this clone: The antigen is not known.

Vbeta (60) and Jbeta (13) primers were used in the PCR. The table came from immunoSEQ multiplex PCR; TCRdb's copy has only in-frame clones and leaves some out. Of around 130,000 clones listed, 80% are singletons. This TCR came from a man aged 30-40 years in good health and CMV-seronegative. The chain recombines TRBV5-1 with TRBJ2-7; possible D gene TRBD2, 5 bases. Sequenced: PBMCs. CDR3 DNA: TGCGCCAGCAGCTTCCTGGGCGGGTCCTACGAGCAGTACTTC. Amino acid sequence: CASSFLGGSYEQYF.